These 18 T cell receptor beta chains came from one sample sequenced in a study of long-term antiretroviral therapy in people with HIV. The run of the v3.0 immunoSEQ assay was at survey level. Some clones are missing from TCRdb's copy, which holds only in-frame ones; the method was immunoSEQ multiplex PCR. This table holds about 19,000 clones, less than 85% found once. Sequenced here: unsorted PBMCs, sampled 0.5 years before starting antiretroviral therapy. Receptors originate from a woman aged 50 to 65 with HIV.

V gene TRBV7-9 combines with J gene TRBJ2-1, with 12 bases aligning to TRBD2. Germline CDR1 reads SEHNR; CDR2 reads FQNEAQ (reference sequence). V shed 5 bases and J 8 bases; nucleotides not matched to a gene: 4. The CDR3 contains 14 residues. Here the CDR3 DNA reads TGTGCCAGCAGCCCTAGCGGGGGGGCCCATGAGCAGTTCTTC. Amino acid sequence: CASSPSGGAHEQFF.

The gene calls are TRBV27 and TRBJ2-5; perhaps TRBD1 as D (5 bases). Germline assignment: CDR1 MNHEY and CDR2 SMNVEV (reference sequence). With 2 bases removed from V and 2 bases from J, the gap between germline ends came to 12 bases. There are 15 residues in the CDR3. CDR3 in amino acids: CASSLGRTQQETQYF. Written as DNA, the CDR3 is TGTGCCAGCAGTTTAGGGCGGACACAACAAGAGACCCAGTACTTC.

This clone was picked up a small number of times. V usage is TRBV10-3 and J usage is TRBJ1-1; 8 nucleotides match TRBD1. Germline lookup yields CDR1 ENHRY and CDR2 SYGVKD. The CDR3 has 14 residues. V lost 7 bases and J lost 3; bases outside the gene matches: 7. The CDR3 spells CAITKTGVDTEAFF. CDR3 coding DNA: TGTGCCATCACCAAGACAGGGGTAGACACTGAAGCTTTCTTT.

This clone came up once. The CDR3 here is CASSPGGSTDTQYF. The CDR3 DNA reads as TGCGCCAGCAGCCCGGGTGGAAGCACAGATACGCAGTATTTT. V is TRBV5-1 and J is TRBJ2-3, with D unresolved. The germline V gene encodes CDR1 SGHRS and CDR2 YFSETQ. V shed 4 bases and J shed 0 bases, with 9 bases lying between them. The CDR3 is 14 amino acids.

The gene calls are TRBV6-1 and TRBJ1-6; no firm D call. The germline V and J ends were trimmed by 7 bases and 5 bases, with 15 bases remaining between them. The CDR3 extends over 15 amino acids. Germline V lookup: CDR1 MNHNS, CDR2 SASEGT. For the CDR3, the DNA is TGTGCCAGCACTAAGAGAGGGTTGGATAATTCACCCCTCCACTTT. The encoded protein is CASTKRGLDNSPLHF.

V is TRBV30 and J is TRBJ2-7; maybe TRBD1 (5 bases). Trimming removed 2 bases from V and 2 bases from J, with 16 bases in between. Germline CDR1 and CDR2: GTSNPN and SVGIG (reference sequence). The CDR3 covers 15 residues. Here the CDR3 DNA reads TGTGCCTGGAGTTCGAGACAGACCCGAGCCTACGAGCAGTACTTC. It encodes CAWSSRQTRAYEQYF. The whole variable domain, filled in from reference TRBV30 and TRBJ2-7, reads SQTIHQWPATLVQPVGSPLSLECTVEGTSNPNLYWYRQAAGRGLQLLFYSVGIGQISSEVPQNLSASRPQDRQFILSSKKLLLSDSGFYLCAWSSRQTRAYEQYFGPGTRLTVT.

V and J are TRBV18 and TRBJ1-4, with TRBD1 identical over 7 bases. V dropped 2 bases and J dropped 7; count of bases not matched to a gene: 4. Germline CDR1 KGHSH, CDR2 LQKENI. CDR3 length equals 14 residues. The CDR3 reads CASSPDRVREKLFF. The CDR3 DNA sequence: TGTGCCAGCTCACCAGACAGGGTTCGTGAAAAACTGTTTTTT.

This chain links TRBV6-1 with TRBJ1-5; the D is unclear. The V gene lost 7 bases and the J gene lost 2 bases, with 12 bases spanning the gap. The CDR3 is made up of 14 amino acids. The germline V gene has CDR1 MNHNS and CDR2 SASEGT. As DNA, the CDR3 is TGTGCCAGCACCGAGGGCTCGGGCAATCAGCCCCAGCATTTT. This codes for CASTEGSGNQPQHF.

The chain combines TRBV7-3 with TRBJ2-2, with D uncertain. Trimming took 0 bases from V and 3 from J, leaving 20 bases between them. Germline values: CDR1 SGHTA, CDR2 FQGTGA. CDR3 length equals 19 residues. Here the CDR3 DNA reads TGTGCCAGCAGCTTAACCGGAGTCCCCTCTTCTTTCGACACCGGGGAGCTGTTTTTT. As protein: CASSLTGVPSSFDTGELFF. The full variable domain, with the rest looked up from reference TRBV7-3 and TRBJ2-2, is GAGVSQTPSNKVTEKGKYVELRCDPISGHTALYWYRQSLGQGPEFLIYFQGTGAADDSGLPNDRFFAVRPEGSVSTLKIQRTERGDSAVYLCASSLTGVPSSFDTGELFFGEGSRLTVL.

CDR3 loop: CASTPLGDGGSSTDTQYF. The DNA of the CDR3 is TGTGCCAGCACCCCGCTCGGTGACGGGGGCTCTAGCACAGATACGCAGTATTTT. This chain connects TRBV9 to TRBJ2-3; D might be TRBD1 or TRBD2, each matching 6 bases. CDR3 size: 18 residues. Germline-derived CDR1 and CDR2 are SGDLS and YYNGEE. V lost 6 bases and J 0 bases, leaving 23 bases between the germline ends.

This clone came up a few times. DNA of the CDR3: TGTGCCAGCAGCATTGGGAACCCCCTTGGACACGAGCAGTACGTC. It yields the protein CASSIGNPLGHEQYV. The V and J genes are TRBV21-1 and TRBJ2-7; TRBD1 is taken as the D call from the table, unchecked against the DNA. TRBV21-1 is an annotated pseudogene. The CDR3 is 15 amino acids.

This chain connects TRBV11-2 to TRBJ2-2, with D hard to call. V shed 3 bases and J shed 1 base, with 6 bases lying between them. The CDR3 covers 14 residues. Germline V gene data show CDR1 as SGHAT and CDR2 as FQNNGV. The CDR3 region has the DNA TGTGCCAGCAGCTTCCGCGGGAACACCGGGGAGCTGTTTTTT. Amino acid sequence: CASSFRGNTGELFF.

DNA for the CDR3: TGCGCCAGCAGCTTGACAGGGAACACTGAAGCTTTCTTT. Protein: CASSLTGNTEAFF. This sequence joins TRBV5-1 and TRBJ1-1, with a possible D match to TRBD1 (5 bases). Germline V lookup: CDR1 SGHRS, CDR2 YFSETQ. V lost 1 base, J lost 1 base, and 5 bases lay in between. The CDR3 totals 13 residues. Supplemented by reference TRBV5-1 and TRBJ1-1, the full variable domain reads KAGVTQTPRYLIKTRGQQVTLSCSPISGHRSVSWYQQTPGQGLQFLFEYFSETQRNKGNFPGRFSGRQFSNSRSEMNVSTLELGDSALYLCASSLTGNTEAFFGQGTRLTVV.

This clone is termed medium-sized. The chain joins TRBV13 to TRBJ2-2; TRBD2 aligns across 13 bases. In germline, CDR1 is PRHDT, CDR2 FYEKMQ (reference sequence). V gave up 6 bases and J gave up 4 bases; unmatched junction bases: 5. The CDR3 totals 16 residues. This CDR3 reads CASSPGTSGTTGELFF. The CDR3 coding sequence is TGTGCCAGCAGTCCAGGGACTAGCGGGACCACCGGGGAGCTGTTTTTT.

V usage is TRBV5-6 and J usage is TRBJ1-6; D gene unclear. V was pared by 0 bases and J by 5 bases, with 9 bases between. Germline CDR1 reads SGHDT; CDR2 reads YYEEEE. CDR3 length equals 15 residues. CDR3 protein: CASSLAGSNNSPLHF. CDR3 sequence (DNA): TGTGCCAGCAGCTTGGCCGGGAGCAATAATTCACCCCTCCACTTT.

The chain has TRBV27 and TRBJ2-7; a weak D match, TRBD1 (5 bases). V was clipped by 2 bases and J by 0 bases, with 11 bases between them. CDR1 and CDR2 from the germline V gene are MNHEY and SMNVEV (reference sequence). The CDR3 loop spans 15 amino acids. Written as DNA, the CDR3 is TGTGCCAGCAGTTTAAGGGGTGCAAGCTCCTACGAGCAGTACTTC. Its protein product is CASSLRGASSYEQYF.

This clone ranks as large (0.1 to 1%). The chain joins TRBV30 to TRBJ1-1; 9 positions agree with TRBD1. The CDR3 is made up of 12 amino acids. The J segment lost 11 bases and the V segment lost 4 bases, leaving 8 bases of the junction unmatched. From germline, CDR1 is GTSNPN and CDR2 SVGIG (reference sequence). CDR3 nucleotides: TGTGCCTGGATGTTACAGGGGGCTCTTGCTTTCTTT. Its protein product is CAWMLQGALAFF.

V usage is TRBV18 and J usage is TRBJ1-3, with D maybe TRBD1 (6 bases). CDR1 and CDR2 (germline): KGHSH, LQKENI. V was clipped by 1 base and J by 3 bases, with 13 bases between them. This CDR3 region has 16 residues. The DNA of the CDR3 is TGTGCCAGCTCACCACAGCAGGGGTTATATGGAAACACCATATATTTT. This codes for CASSPQQGLYGNTIYF.